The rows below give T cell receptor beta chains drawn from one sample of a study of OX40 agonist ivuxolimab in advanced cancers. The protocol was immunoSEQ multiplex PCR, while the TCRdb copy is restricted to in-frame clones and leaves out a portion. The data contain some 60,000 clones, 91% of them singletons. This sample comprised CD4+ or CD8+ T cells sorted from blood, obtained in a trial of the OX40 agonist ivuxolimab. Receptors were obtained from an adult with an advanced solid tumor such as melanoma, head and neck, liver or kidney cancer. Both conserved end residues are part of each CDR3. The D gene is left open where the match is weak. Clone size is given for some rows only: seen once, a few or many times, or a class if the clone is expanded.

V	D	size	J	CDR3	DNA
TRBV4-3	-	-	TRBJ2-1	CASSQEKIYNEQFF	TGCGCCAGCAGCCAAGAAAAGATTTACAATGAGCAGTTCTTC
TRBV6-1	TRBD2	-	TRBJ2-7	CASSEGGLAVYEQYF	TGTGCCAGCAGTGAAGGGGGACTAGCGGTATACGAGCAGTACTTC
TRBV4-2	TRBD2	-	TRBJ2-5	CASSQDNFESGTLGETQYF	TGTGCCAGCAGCCAAGATAATTTTGAGAGCGGGACCCTGGGGGAGACCCAGTACTTC
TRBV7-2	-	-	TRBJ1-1	CASSSWQGTEAFF	TGTGCCAGCAGCTCTTGGCAGGGCACTGAAGCTTTCTTT
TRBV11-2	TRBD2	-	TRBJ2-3	CASSLMASGGEADTQYF	TGTGCCAGCAGCTTAATGGCTAGCGGGGGCGAGGCAGATACGCAGTATTTT
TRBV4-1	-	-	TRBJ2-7	CASSNSYEQYF	TGCGCCAGCAGCAACTCCTACGAGCAGTACTTC
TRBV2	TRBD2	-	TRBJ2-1	CASSPGTSGIYEQFF	TGTGCCAGCAGCCCCGGGACTAGCGGGATATATGAGCAGTTCTTC
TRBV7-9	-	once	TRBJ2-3	CASSLGWDTQYF	TGTGCCAGCAGCTTGGGGTGGGATACGCAGTATTTT
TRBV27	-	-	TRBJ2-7	CASSLSPTGTFYEQYF	TGTGCCAGCAGTTTATCCCCTACAGGGACATTCTACGAGCAGTACTTC
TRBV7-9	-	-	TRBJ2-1	CASSGTPEDEQFF	TGTGCCAGCAGCGGGACCCCTGAGGATGAGCAGTTCTTC
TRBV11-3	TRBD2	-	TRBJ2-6	CASSSGLAGTSGANVLTF	TGTGCCAGCAGCTCAGGACTAGCGGGCACCTCTGGGGCCAACGTCCTGACTTTC
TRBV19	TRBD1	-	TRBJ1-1	CASSIGAGTGPNTEAFF	TGTGCCAGTAGTATAGGGGCCGGGACAGGGCCGAACACTGAAGCTTTCTTT